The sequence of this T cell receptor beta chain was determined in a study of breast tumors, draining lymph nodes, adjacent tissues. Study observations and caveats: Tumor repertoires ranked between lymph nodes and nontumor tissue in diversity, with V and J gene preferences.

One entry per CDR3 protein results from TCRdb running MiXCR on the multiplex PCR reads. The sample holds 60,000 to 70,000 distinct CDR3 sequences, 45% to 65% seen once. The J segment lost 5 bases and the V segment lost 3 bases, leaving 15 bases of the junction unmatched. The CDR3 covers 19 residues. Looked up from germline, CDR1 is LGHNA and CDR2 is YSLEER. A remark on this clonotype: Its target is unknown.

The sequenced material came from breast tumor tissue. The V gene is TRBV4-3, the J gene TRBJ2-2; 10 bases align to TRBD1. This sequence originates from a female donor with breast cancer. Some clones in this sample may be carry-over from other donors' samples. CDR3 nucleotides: TGCGCCAGCAGCCATCCTACCCGGCCGGGACAGGGGAGGACCGGGGAGCTGTTTTTT. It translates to CASSHPTRPGQGRTGELFF.